One and the same sample provided the 14 T cell receptor beta chains below, sequenced in a study of T cells in women clearing cervical HPV infection. Clones were sequenced by immunoSEQ multiplex PCR, and TCRdb holds only the in-frame ones, with some missing. This table lists tens of thousands of clones. Material for sequencing was blood buffy coat. These TCRs come from a woman between 18 and 69 years old with a cervical HPV16 infection that either progressed to CIN3+ or cleared (not recorded which).

As for this clone: The observed sequence ends 3 residues before the CDR3 terminus, with the missing tail filled in from the germline J gene. The gene calls are TRBV5-3 and TRBJ2-7, with 11 bases lining up with TRBD2. TRBV5-3 is identified as an open reading frame with a role that is uncertain. The V and J ends lost 0 bases and 2 bases, in that order; junction bases with no gene match: 7. CDR3 length equals 17 residues. The CDR3 protein is CARSLELAGVHPYEQYF. The sequenced CDR3 bases are TGTGCCAGAAGCTTGGAACTAGCGGGAGTCCACCCCTACGAG.

Comments on this clone: The read comes to an end 3 residues before the CDR3 does, leaving the germline J gene to fill in the end. This chain links TRBV19 with TRBJ1-1; a weak D match, TRBD1 (6 bases). Per germline, CDR1 LNHDA and CDR2 SQIVND (reference sequence). V lost 5 bases and J 5 bases, leaving 15 bases between the germline ends. This CDR3 contains 14 residues. The sequenced CDR3 bases are TGTGCCAGTAGTCGGGTGGTTCAGGGGACTGAA. It codes for CASSRVVQGTE. The full CDR3 is CASSRVVQGTEAFF.

About this clone: The CDR3 is cut off 3 residues early in the read; its end comes from the germline J gene. V is TRBV5-1 and J is TRBJ2-5; tentatively, D is TRBD1 (6 bases). Germline-derived CDR1 and CDR2 are SGHRS and YFSETQ. This CDR3 is built from 17 residues. The V and J ends lost 0 bases and 0 bases respectively, with 15 bases between them. CDR3 DNA, as far as it was read: TGCGCCAGCAGCTTGGAGAGGGCGCAGGGGTACCAAGAGACC. It yields the protein CASSLERAQGYQET. The whole CDR3 sequence is CASSLERAQGYQETQYF.

For this clone: The CDR3 extends 3 residues past the end of the read, so its final part is completed from the germline J gene. This chain uses TRBV18 with TRBJ2-2, with TRBD1 identical over 7 bases. Germline assignment: CDR1 KGHSH and CDR2 LQKENI. CDR3 length equals 16 residues. V dropped 0 bases and J dropped 4; count of bases not matched to a gene: 5. The CDR3: CASSPPDRSLTGELFF. The CDR3 bases that were read are TGTGCCAGCTCACCACCGGACAGGAGTCTCACCGGGGAG.

Measured by frequency, this clone is medium-sized. CDR3 bases read: TGTGCCAGCGGGGACACAAGCACAGATACG. Translated: CASGDTSTDT. The CDR3 as a whole reads CASGDTSTDTQYF. The gene calls are TRBV2 and TRBJ2-3; D perhaps matches TRBD1 (6 bases). The CDR3 is cut off 3 residues early in the read; its end comes from the germline J gene. CDR1 is SNHLY, CDR2 FYNNEI, per germline. The CDR3 totals 13 residues. Trimming stripped 8 bases from V and 0 bases from J, with 9 bases between.

Concerning this clone: The read is 3 residues too short to cover the CDR3 end, so that end is filled in from the germline J gene. The rearrangement links TRBV20-1 to TRBJ2-7, with 8 bases lining up with TRBD1. Looked up from germline, CDR1 is DFQATT and CDR2 is SNEGSKA (reference sequence). Unmatched junction bases numbered 9, after V lost 3 bases and J lost 5 bases. This CDR3 spans 14 amino acids. The sequenced CDR3 bases are TGCAGTGCTAGCAGGCGGCAGGGGGCCGACGAG. Translation: CSASRRQGADE. The full CDR3 protein reads CSASRRQGADEQYF.

Comments on this clone: The read gets to within 3 residues of the CDR3 end, and the germline J gene fills in the rest. This chain joins TRBV30 and TRBJ2-1; TRBD1 matches at 11 bases. The germline CDR1 and CDR2 sequences are GTSNPN and SVGIG (reference sequence). V lost 2 bases and J lost 8; bases outside the gene matches: 8. CDR3 size: 15 residues. The CDR3 is CAWSSGQGARDEQFF. The part of the CDR3 DNA that was read is TGTGCCTGGAGTTCTGGACAGGGGGCGAGGGATGAG.

About this clone itself: Sequencing ends 3 residues short of the CDR3 end; the germline J gene provides the rest. The chain combines TRBV7-8 with TRBJ2-7, with unresolved D. Germline V gene lookup returns CDR1 SGHVS and CDR2 FQNEAQ. This CDR3 contains 16 residues. V lost 5 bases and J lost 2, with 19 bases in between. CDR3 protein: CASSEAGSASTYEQYF. Partial CDR3 DNA: TGTGCCAGCAGCGAGGCCGGGTCAGCCTCTACCTACGAG.

As for this clone: Coverage ceases 3 residues before the CDR3 finishes, and the germline J gene fills in the end. The chain uses TRBV27 and TRBJ1-2, with 11 bases that match TRBD1. Germline V gene sequence: CDR1 MNHEY, CDR2 SMNVEV (reference sequence). After removal of 6 bases from V and 1 base from J, the junction contained 4 bases not matched to a gene. The length of the CDR3 is 15 residues. The CDR3 loop reads CASRDRGLFNYGYTF. CDR3 DNA (partial): TGTGCCAGCAGGGACAGGGGGCTGTTTAACTATGGC.

Of note for this clone: The DNA ends 3 residues before the CDR3 does, and the rest of the CDR3 is filled in from the germline J gene. The chain employs TRBV10-3 and TRBJ1-6; D may be TRBD1 (5 bases). The germline V gene encodes CDR1 ENHRY and CDR2 SYGVKD. The CDR3 totals 13 residues. The V end lost 8 bases, the J end lost 8 bases, and 13 bases lay between the germline ends. The CDR3 sequence is CAICLGGDSPLHF. The sequenced part of the CDR3 DNA is TGTGCCATCTGCCTGGGGGGGGATTCACCC.

Details on this clone: Read coverage stops 3 residues before the CDR3 terminus; the germline J gene supplies the remainder. The V gene is TRBV14, the J gene TRBJ2-7, with 9 bases fitting TRBD2. The V gene end was trimmed by 4 bases and the J gene end by 2 bases; junction bases not matched to a gene: 6. In germline, CDR1 is SGHDN, CDR2 FVKESK. The CDR3 has 15 amino acids. The DNA read from the CDR3 is TGTGCCAGCAGCCGTTTTGGGACTAGCACCTACGAG. It yields the protein CASSRFGTSTYE. The whole CDR3 sequence is CASSRFGTSTYEQYF. The entire variable domain, with the rest obtained from reference TRBV14 and TRBJ2-7, is as follows: EAGVTQFPSHSVIEKGQTVTLRCDPISGHDNLYWYRRVMGKEIKFLLHFVKESKQDESGMPNNRFLAERTGGTYSTLKVQPAELEDSGVYFCASSRFGTSTYEQYFGPGTRLTVT.

To note about this clone: With the read ending 3 residues before the CDR3 end, the germline J gene is used to fill in that end. The chain uses TRBV7-2 and TRBJ2-1, with 8 nucleotides matching TRBD2. V lost 4 bases to trimming and J lost 4 bases; unmatched junction nucleotides: 6. Germline assignment: CDR1 SGHTA and CDR2 FQGNSA. The CDR3 runs to 15 residues. Incomplete CDR3 DNA: TGTGCCAGCAGCTCCGAGCGGGGGACTTACAATGAG. Translating it yields CASSSERGTYNE. The complete CDR3 reads CASSSERGTYNEQFF.

This clone registers medium-sized (0.01 to 0.1%) by frequency. The read falls 3 residues short of the CDR3 end, and the missing part is taken from the germline J gene. The genes are TRBV10-3 and TRBJ2-3; 9 bases are a match to TRBD1. The CDR3 totals 17 residues. CDR1 and CDR2 from the germline V gene are ENHRY and SYGVKD. The V and J ends lost 6 bases and 1 base, in that order; junction bases with no gene match: 11. The CDR3 is CAISDPGQGRGTDTQYF. Partial CDR3 DNA: TGTGCCATCAGCGACCCGGGACAGGGACGGGGCACAGATACG.

As concerns this clone: The read falls 3 residues short of the CDR3 end, and the missing part is taken from the germline J gene. V gene TRBV6-1 combines with J gene TRBJ1-2, with unresolved D. V was trimmed by 3 bases and J by 3 bases, leaving 14 bases between them. There are 15 residues in the CDR3. CDR1 is MNHNS, CDR2 SASEGT, per germline. The sequenced part of the CDR3 DNA is TGTGCCAGCAGTGATGAAGCCTCCCAATACTATGGC. Protein product: CASSDEASQYYG. The CDR3 in full is CASSDEASQYYGYTF.